This T cell receptor (beta chain) was observed in a study of OX40 agonist ivuxolimab in advanced cancers. Study information: In three patients, partial responses were observed, one with hepatocellular carcinoma and two with cutaneous melanoma.

Study-wide results and caveats: Doses of 0.1 to 3.0 mg/kg were accompanied by clonal expansion of CD4+ and CD8+ blood T cells by week 6.

Sequencing used immunoSEQ multiplex PCR; TCRdb keeps in-frame clones, though not all of them. The table includes approximately 62,000 clones, over 90% detected once. The CDR3 extends over 14 amino acids. V was clipped by 4 bases and J by 6 bases; unmatched bases: 6. Germline V lookup: CDR1 PRHDT, CDR2 FYEKMQ (reference sequence). Note on this clone: The antigen is unknown.

Blood sampling took place at baseline, cycle 4 day 1, and cycle 7 day 1. The sequenced sample was CD4+ or CD8+ T cells sorted from blood, obtained in a trial of the OX40 agonist ivuxolimab. V gene TRBV13 combines with J gene TRBJ2-3; 8 bases line up with TRBD2. The sequence derives from an adult with an advanced solid tumor such as melanoma, head and neck, liver or kidney cancer. The CDR3 sequence: CASSSRTSWDTQYF. DNA for the CDR3: TGTGCCAGCAGCTCCAGGACTAGCTGGGATACGCAGTATTTT.